The rows below give T cell receptor beta chains drawn from one sample of a study of human T cells and chemical hapten exposure. TCRdb passed the RACE reads through MiXCR, listing each CDR3 protein once. This table holds 190,000 or so distinct CDR3 sequences, roughly 30% found once. Sequencing used whole blood, obtained in connection with sensitization to the hapten diphenylcyclopropenone (DPC). The receptors originated from a woman in her thirties with alopecia areata. Some clones in this sample may be carry-over from other donors' samples. Each CDR3 is given with its conserved first and last residue. D genes are given only for firm matches. The size field is filled for only some rows; it gives once, few, many or a size class.

clone size: once
D gene: .
V gene: TRBV19
CDR3 protein: CASRLGGNTEAFF

clone size: .
D gene: TRBD1
V gene: TRBV10-3
CDR3 protein: CAISEPGQGQEKLFF

clone size: .
D gene: .
V gene: TRBV29-1
CDR3 protein: CSVSVQGVSDTQYF

clone size: few
D gene: .
V gene: TRBV20-1
CDR3 protein: CSARGRGGPYEQYF

clone size: .
D gene: .
V gene: TRBV3-1
CDR3 protein: CASSQNGRGVYRSPLHF

clone size: .
D gene: TRBD1
V gene: TRBV7-9
CDR3 protein: CASSLPGTVEAFF

clone size: once
D gene: .
V gene: TRBV28
CDR3 protein: CASSLYGGPQETQYF

clone size: .
D gene: .
V gene: TRBV7-8
CDR3 protein: CASRPGPMNTEAFF

clone size: .
D gene: .
V gene: TRBV20-1
CDR3 protein: CSAPPRDGNTEAFF

clone size: few
D gene: .
V gene: TRBV14
CDR3 protein: CASSQAQAIEAFF

clone size: .
D gene: TRBD1
V gene: TRBV29-1
CDR3 protein: CSVEYRGPYGYTF

clone size: few
D gene: .
V gene: TRBV6-2/TRBV6-3
CDR3 protein: CASSYLVQAYEQYF

clone size: few
D gene: .
V gene: TRBV20-1
CDR3 protein: CSARDYQETQYF

clone size: few
D gene: .
V gene: TRBV12-3/TRBV12-4
CDR3 protein: CASSLDPGLGTEAFF

clone size: .
D gene: .
V gene: TRBV10-3
CDR3 protein: CAISVGTRKTEAFF

clone size: few
D gene: TRBD2
V gene: TRBV19
CDR3 protein: CASSGGGSFQRNEQFF

clone size: .
D gene: .
V gene: TRBV30
CDR3 protein: CAWTPPGPPYGYTF

clone size: few
D gene: .
V gene: TRBV7-6
CDR3 protein: CASSLGYSIATNEKLFF

clone size: .
D gene: .
V gene: TRBV6-5
CDR3 protein: CASRQRRTEKLFF

clone size: .
D gene: .
V gene: TRBV18
CDR3 protein: CASSLSGLSYEQYF

clone size: many
D gene: .
V gene: TRBV7-2
CDR3 protein: CASSFSNQPQHF

clone size: .
D gene: TRBD2
V gene: TRBV27
CDR3 protein: CASSSGLGIYEQYF

clone size: .
D gene: .
V gene: TRBV5-1
CDR3 protein: CASSPGVLAETGELFF

clone size: few
D gene: .
V gene: TRBV11-2
CDR3 protein: CASTQAGVKLFF

clone size: .
D gene: .
V gene: TRBV12-2
CDR3 protein: CASRTPPPLGQGCLPQHF

clone size: few
D gene: .
V gene: TRBV3-1
CDR3 protein: CASSQGGTYGYTF

clone size: few
D gene: TRBD1
V gene: TRBV4-2
CDR3 protein: CASSHDGTANTEAFF

clone size: .
D gene: TRBD2
V gene: TRBV4-2
CDR3 protein: CASSREAGEVGELFF

clone size: few
D gene: TRBD1
V gene: TRBV7-2
CDR3 protein: CASSFDSDRYYEQYF

clone size: .
D gene: TRBD1
V gene: TRBV11-2
CDR3 protein: CASSLGQVVQETQYF

clone size: many
D gene: .
V gene: TRBV29-1
CDR3 protein: CSVEGEMNTEAFF

clone size: few
D gene: .
V gene: TRBV6-2/TRBV6-3
CDR3 protein: CASSYRTGPNTEAFF

clone size: .
D gene: .
V gene: TRBV7-2
CDR3 protein: CASSLATPHSGYTF